Presented here are 24 T cell receptor beta chains from one specimen sequenced in a study of post-analysis software for immune sequencing data (dated by TCRdb to the mid-2010s). Library method: PCR. Sequencing was carried out with an Illumina HiSeq 2500. To reduce PCR and sequencing biases, unique molecular identifiers were built into the TCR beta cDNA libraries. TCRdb reworked the public reads: Q25 trimming with fastp, MiXCR clone assembly, productive beta chains retained. Each entry is one CDR3 protein sequence, shown with its most common DNA and genes. The sample includes roughly 400,000 distinct CDR3 sequences, with 30% to 45% observed a single time. Under 9% of the sample lies in the top ten. Antigen specificity for these receptors is unknown. Broader findings and caveats from the paper: Four or five TRBV segments, including TRBV5-6, TRBV5-1 and TRBV20-1, were significantly more frequent in patients than controls.

Sequencing input: blood. These receptors all stem from a girl aged 2-15 years with multiple sclerosis.

This chain uses TRBV3-1 with TRBJ2-1, with TRBD2 matching over 9 bases. V shed 4 bases, J shed 8 bases, and the junction held 9 bases outside the gene matches. Germline CDR1 LGHDT, CDR2 YNNKEL (reference sequence). CDR3 length equals 15 residues. The chain's CDR3 is CASSLLAGVFDEQFF. The CDR3 DNA follows: TGTGCCAGCAGCCTATTAGCGGGAGTCTTCGATGAGCAGTTCTTC.

The chain employs TRBV6-5 and TRBJ2-1, with 7 bases that match TRBD2. This CDR3 comprises 16 residues. V gave up 2 bases and J gave up 2 bases; unmatched junction bases: 6. Germline V CDR1 and CDR2: MNHEY, SVGAGI. The CDR3 DNA sequence: TGTGCCAGCAGTTACATCTCGCGGGGGACCTACAATGAGCAGTTCTTC. It yields the protein CASSYISRGTYNEQFF.

This clonotype was counted between two and nine times. This sequence joins TRBV10-3 and TRBJ2-1; perhaps TRBD2 as D (6 bases). The V end was cut by 4 bases, the J end by 8 bases, with 9 bases between. This CDR3 contains 12 residues. Germline CDR1 is ENHRY and CDR2 is SYGVKD. The CDR3 nucleotides are TGTGCCATCAGTGGGGACTGGGATGAGCAGTTCTTC. Amino acids: CAISGDWDEQFF.

The CDR3 loop is CAGRDRGNKNEQFF. CDR3 nucleotides: TGTGCCGGAAGGGACAGGGGAAATAAAAATGAGCAGTTCTTC. The J gene is TRBJ2-1, the V gene TRBV6-2 or TRBV6-3; 10 bases align to TRBD1. V was pared by 11 bases and J by 7 bases, with 11 bases of the junction left unmatched. Germline loops: CDR1 MNHEY, CDR2 SVGEGT. The CDR3 sequence is 14 residues long.

About this clonotype itself: Its ends do not fully match the called genes, so a read error is possible. The V call is TRBV6-5, the J call TRBJ2-3; D is possibly TRBD2 (7 bases). In germline, CDR1 is MNHEY, CDR2 SVGAGI. This CDR3 is 19 amino acids long. The CDR3, as DNA: TGTACCAGCAGTTCGGGGGGCCTTTCGTTTCTAGCTCTGGCAGATACGCAGTATTTT. Translation gives CTSSSGGLSFLALADTQYF.

The V call is TRBV6-5, the J call TRBJ1-2; D ambiguous. V lost 6 bases to trimming and J lost 3 bases, with 11 bases between them. The CDR3 is 13 residues long. Germline V CDR1 and CDR2: MNHEY, SVGAGI. In nucleotides, the CDR3 is TGTGCCAGCAGAAGAATTCCAGACTATGGCTACACCTTC. Translating gives CASRRIPDYGYTF.

The chain joins TRBV20-1 to TRBJ2-4; 9 bases align to TRBD2. The J call may be faulty, since TRBJ2-7 better matches the DNA end. Germline CDR1 and CDR2: DFQATT and SNEGSKA (reference sequence). The CDR3 covers 14 residues. Here the CDR3 reads CSAGISGSRYEQYF. For the CDR3, the DNA is TGCAGTGCCGGAATTAGCGGGAGCAGATACGAGCAGTACTTC.

The rearrangement uses TRBV7-8 and TRBJ1-5; the match to TRBD1 covers 7 bases. This CDR3 comprises 14 residues. Trimming cost V 5 bases and J 4 bases; bases outside gene matches: 5. CDR1 and CDR2 (germline): SGHVS, FQNEAQ. Here the CDR3 reads CASSPGQLNQPQHF. The DNA for the CDR3 is TGTGCCAGCAGCCCGGGACAGCTGAATCAGCCCCAGCATTTT. The full variable domain, with the rest looked up from reference TRBV7-8 and TRBJ1-5, is GAGVSQSPRYKVAKRGQDVALRCDPISGHVSLFWYQQALGQGPEFLTYFQNEAQLDKSGLPSDRFFAERPEGSVSTLKIQRTQQEDSAVYLCASSPGQLNQPQHFGDGTRLSIL.

The chain recombines TRBV13 with TRBJ1-2; D remains unclear. This CDR3 spans 11 amino acids. CDR1 PRHDT and CDR2 FYEKMQ come from the germline V gene (reference sequence). V was trimmed by 0 bases and J by 10 bases, leaving 6 bases between them. Written as DNA, the CDR3 is TGTGCCAGCAGCTTAGGGAACTCCTACACCTTC. This codes for CASSLGNSYTF. The variable domain in full, with the rest retrieved from reference TRBV13 and TRBJ1-2, is AAGVIQSPRHLIKEKRETATLKCYPIPRHDTVYWYQQGPGQDPQFLISFYEKMQSDKGSIPDRFSAQQFSDYHSELNMSSLELGDSALYFCASSLGNSYTFGSGTRLTVV.

The rearrangement joins TRBV5-1 to TRBJ1-1, with 9 bases fitting TRBD1. CDR1 and CDR2 from the germline V gene are SGHRS and YFSETQ. The CDR3 totals 15 residues. The trim removed 4 bases at V and 5 bases at J, leaving 9 bases unmatched. CDR3: CASSQLGQGRTEAFF. CDR3 DNA: TGCGCCAGCAGCCAACTTGGACAGGGGAGAACTGAAGCTTTCTTT.

This clonotype was found many times. The rearrangement links TRBV20-1 to TRBJ2-3; D remains unclear. The V and J ends lost 0 bases and 6 bases respectively, with 13 bases between them. CDR3 length: 14 residues. Germline CDR1 and CDR2: DFQATT and SNEGSKA (reference sequence). CDR3 nucleotide sequence: TGCAGTGCTAGAGACCCAGTGAGGCTGGATACGCAGTATTTT. Translation: CSARDPVRLDTQYF.

The chain's CDR3 is CASSLGAGPTEQYF. In DNA, the CDR3 is TGTGCCAGCAGTTTAGGGGCGGGACCGACCGAGCAGTACTTC. The rearrangement joins TRBV28 to TRBJ2-7; maybe TRBD2 (6 bases). Germline values: CDR1 MDHEN, CDR2 SYDVKM. The V and J ends lost 2 bases and 6 bases respectively, with 14 bases between them. The CDR3 extends over 14 amino acids.

This chain uses TRBV29-1 with TRBJ2-1, with 9 nucleotides matching TRBD2. The CDR3 sequence is 19 residues long. Trimming at V came to 6 bases and at J to 0 bases, leaving 18 bases not matched to a gene. The germline V gene has CDR1 SQVTM and CDR2 ANQGSEA. This CDR3 is CSVAPSFSGSMSSYNEQFF. The CDR3 DNA follows: TGCAGCGTCGCCCCTTCTTTTAGCGGGAGTATGTCCTCCTACAATGAGCAGTTCTTC.

The chain couples TRBV6-2 or TRBV6-3 to TRBJ2-3; D gene unclear. The CDR3 runs to 16 residues. V lost 6 bases and J lost 7, with 23 bases in between. Per germline, CDR1 MNHEY and CDR2 SVGEGT. CDR3 coding DNA: TGTGCCAGCAGCTACACCACTTCGGCTTATGACAATACGCAGTATTTT. Amino acid sequence: CASSYTTSAYDNTQYF.

The rearrangement joins TRBV5-1 to TRBJ2-1; D gene ambiguous. The V end lost 5 bases, the J end lost 8 bases, and 14 bases lay between the germline ends. CDR1 SGHRS and CDR2 YFSETQ come from the germline V gene. The CDR3 is made up of 13 amino acids. The CDR3 nucleotides are TGCGCCAGCAGGACCCTTTTAGGGCATGAGCAGTTCTTC. It is translated as CASRTLLGHEQFF.

This chain uses TRBV3-1 with TRBJ2-5; a possible D gene is TRBD1 (5 bases). V was cut by 5 bases and J by 1 base, with 14 bases left in between. CDR1 LGHDT and CDR2 YNNKEL come from the germline V gene (reference sequence). This CDR3 region has 15 residues. In nucleotides, the CDR3 is TGTGCCAGCAGCTTCTGGACATCGGGCCAAGAGACCCAGTACTTC. Its protein product is CASSFWTSGQETQYF.

The chain links TRBV28 to TRBJ1-1; no definite D call. Trimming took 7 bases from V and 3 from J, leaving 12 bases between them. In germline, CDR1 is MDHEN, CDR2 SYDVKM. This CDR3 has 13 amino acids. Here the CDR3 reads CASKSARYTEAFF. CDR3 DNA sequence: TGTGCCAGCAAAAGTGCGCGTTACACTGAAGCTTTCTTT.

The chain couples TRBV25-1 to TRBJ1-2; no clear D gene. Looked up from germline, CDR1 is MGHDK and CDR2 is SYGVNS. The CDR3 sequence is 14 residues long. Trimming removed 0 bases at V and 4 bases at J, with 9 bases between. In DNA form, the CDR3 reads TGTGCCAGCAGTGAATATGGAGGTCCCTATGGCTACACCTTC. Translation: CASSEYGGPYGYTF.

V is TRBV24-1 and J is TRBJ1-2; no firm D call. From germline, CDR1 is KGHDR and CDR2 SFDVKD. The ends were cut back, 5 bases at V and 2 bases at J, with 11 bases in the middle. This CDR3 is built from 14 residues. CDR3 sequence (DNA): TGTGCCACCAGTGCTGACGGACGGAACTATGGCTACACCTTC. Protein: CATSADGRNYGYTF.

The chain is built from TRBV5-5 and TRBJ1-1; D ambiguous. In germline, CDR1 is SGHKS, CDR2 YYEKEE (reference sequence). The length of the CDR3 is 14 residues. Trimming removed 1 base from V and 1 base from J, with 8 bases in between. CDR3 sequence reads: CASSLRSGNTEAFF. The CDR3 nucleotides read TGTGCCAGCAGCTTGCGCTCAGGGAACACTGAAGCTTTCTTT.

This clonotype has only a few counts. J is TRBJ1-5 and V is TRBV2; 7 positions agree with TRBD1. CDR3 size: 14 residues. Looked up from germline, CDR1 is SNHLY and CDR2 is FYNNEI. The ends lost 3 bases at V and 4 bases at J; junction bases unmatched: 3. The CDR3 here is CASSDRGENQPQHF. The CDR3 coding sequence is TGTGCCAGCAGTGACAGGGGGGAGAATCAGCCCCAGCATTTT.

This clonotype was picked up a small number of times. This sequence joins TRBV7-3 and TRBJ2-5; 7 bases are shared with TRBD1. Germline CDR1 and CDR2: SGHTA and FQGTGA. V was clipped by 5 bases and J by 2 bases; unmatched bases: 2. The CDR3 is made up of 13 amino acids. Written as DNA, the CDR3 is TGTGCCAGCAGCGGGACAGAACAAGAGACCCAGTACTTC. Translation: CASSGTEQETQYF. Using reference TRBV7-3 and TRBJ2-5 for the parts outside the CDR3, the full variable domain is GAGVSQTPSNKVTEKGKYVELRCDPISGHTALYWYRQSLGQGPEFLIYFQGTGAADDSGLPNDRFFAVRPEGSVSTLKIQRTERGDSAVYLCASSGTEQETQYFGPGTRLLVL.

This clonotype has a handful of counts. The rearrangement joins TRBV5-5 to TRBJ2-1; 13 bases fit TRBD2. The CDR3 runs to 16 residues. In germline, CDR1 is SGHKS, CDR2 YYEKEE (reference sequence). Trimming removed 4 bases from V and 2 bases from J; junction bases left unmatched: 3. The CDR3 region is CASSLTSGRAYNEQFF. The CDR3 coding sequence is TGTGCCAGCAGCCTTACTAGCGGGAGGGCCTACAATGAGCAGTTCTTC.

The chain has TRBV20-1 and TRBJ2-5; unclear D gene. Germline V gives CDR1 DFQATT, CDR2 SNEGSKA (reference sequence). The CDR3 extends over 14 amino acids. V was trimmed by 1 base and J by 1 base, leaving 10 bases between them. CDR3 DNA: TGCAGTGCTAGAGCCCAGCCTTCCCAAGAGACCCAGTACTTC. Encoded protein: CSARAQPSQETQYF.